Below, 20 T cell receptor beta chains from the same sample are listed, as sequenced in a study of shared clonotypes between healthy human individuals. TCRdb keeps only in-frame clones here, not all; method: immunoSEQ multiplex PCR. The repertoire holds about 1.5 million clones, with around 98% as singletons. Sequencing was done on a sample of naive CD4+ T cells sorted from blood. The sample's subset: CD45RA+ positively selected. These receptors all stem from a man younger than 40 in good health.

About this clone: Other DNA sequences in the sample encode the same CDR3. This chain connects TRBV5-4 to TRBJ2-7; D gene unclear. V lost 0 bases, J lost 2 bases, and 6 bases lay in between. The V gene's germline CDR1 is SGHNT and CDR2 YYREEE (reference sequence). This CDR3 has 13 amino acids. The CDR3 is CASSLAQTYEQYF. In DNA form, the CDR3 reads TGTGCCAGCAGCTTGGCTCAGACCTACGAGCAGTACTTC.

V gene TRBV5-1 combines with J gene TRBJ2-2; TRBD2 might be the D (6 bases). The V gene lost 2 bases and the J gene lost 4 bases, with 9 bases spanning the gap. Germline CDR1 and CDR2: SGHRS and YFSETQ. The CDR3 sequence is 14 residues long. CDR3: CASSFSGSTGELFF. The DNA of the CDR3 is TGCGCCAGCAGCTTTAGCGGCTCCACCGGGGAGCTGTTTTTT. The full variable domain, its missing parts supplied by reference TRBV5-1 and TRBJ2-2, is KAGVTQTPRYLIKTRGQQVTLSCSPISGHRSVSWYQQTPGQGLQFLFEYFSETQRNKGNFPGRFSGRQFSNSRSEMNVSTLELGDSALYLCASSFSGSTGELFFGEGSRLTVL.

The V gene is TRBV27, the J gene TRBJ2-1, with D hard to call. The CDR3 consists of 18 residues. With 5 bases removed from V and 4 bases from J, the gap between germline ends came to 24 bases. Germline lookup yields CDR1 MNHEY and CDR2 SMNVEV (reference sequence). CDR3 DNA sequence: TGTGCCAGCAGTCCCCTATGGGTAGGAGTAATTCCATACAATGAGCAGTTCTTC. It yields the protein CASSPLWVGVIPYNEQFF.

This chain uses TRBV7-9 with TRBJ2-5; D ambiguous. This CDR3 has 12 residues. Germline V CDR1 and CDR2: SEHNR, FQNEAQ (reference sequence). Trimming cost V 2 bases and J 2 bases, with 3 bases left between them. CDR3 protein: CASSLQQETQYF. As DNA, the CDR3 is TGTGCCAGCAGCTTACAGCAAGAGACCCAGTACTTC. Combining the CDR3 with reference TRBV7-9 and TRBJ2-5 gives the whole variable domain DTGVSQNPRHKITKRGQNVTFRCDPISEHNRLYWYRQTLGQGPEFLTYFQNEAQLEKSRLLSDRFSAERPKGSFSTLEIQRTEQGDSAMYLCASSLQQETQYFGPGTRLLVL.

The rearrangement uses TRBV29-1 and TRBJ1-2; no clear D. Germline assignment: CDR1 SQVTM and CDR2 ANQGSEA. The CDR3 runs to 11 residues. The V gene lost 4 bases and the J gene lost 8 bases, with 11 bases spanning the gap. CDR3 amino acids: CSVGGFGGYTF. The CDR3 region has the DNA TGCAGCGTTGGGGGTTTCGGGGGCTACACCTTC.

The chain joins TRBV20-1 to TRBJ1-5; D is undetermined. The V gene's germline CDR1 is DFQATT and CDR2 SNEGSKA (reference sequence). V dropped 3 bases and J dropped 5 bases, with 5 bases sitting between them. The CDR3 loop spans 11 amino acids. The CDR3 nucleotides read TGCAGTGCTAGCGCGGATCAGCCCCAGCATTTT. It specifies CSASADQPQHF.

The rearrangement uses TRBV9 and TRBJ1-4; a weak D match, TRBD1 (5 bases). V was shortened by 6 bases and J by 10 bases, with 19 bases between the two germline ends. This CDR3 region has 14 residues. The germline V gene has CDR1 SGDLS and CDR2 YYNGEE. The CDR3 DNA reads TGTGCCAGCACTAAAGGAGGGAGCGGGGGAAAACTGTTTTTT. Its protein is CASTKGGSGGKLFF.

The rearrangement links TRBV7-8 to TRBJ2-2, with TRBD2 as a possible D gene (5 bases). Per the germline V gene, CDR1 is SGHVS and CDR2 is FQNEAQ. V lost 2 bases and J 0 bases, leaving 10 bases between the germline ends. The CDR3 loop spans 16 amino acids. This chain's CDR3 is CASSLRRATNTGELFF. In nucleotides, the CDR3 is TGTGCCAGCAGCTTAAGGCGGGCGACGAACACCGGGGAGCTGTTTTTT.

This chain links TRBV27 with TRBJ1-5, with D maybe TRBD1 (5 bases). V dropped 1 base and J dropped 0 bases, with 10 bases sitting between them. CDR1 and CDR2 (germline): MNHEY, SMNVEV (reference sequence). CDR3 length: 16 residues. This chain's CDR3 is CASSLFARDSNQPQHF. The CDR3, as DNA: TGTGCCAGCAGTTTATTCGCCAGGGATAGCAATCAGCCCCAGCATTTT.

The V and J genes are TRBV5-1 and TRBJ2-6; TRBD2 is a possible D gene (5 bases). There are 16 residues in the CDR3. The V end lost 4 bases, the J end lost 3 bases, and 14 bases lay between the germline ends. Germline-derived CDR1 and CDR2 are SGHRS and YFSETQ. The CDR3 nucleotides are TGCGCCAGCAGCGTAAACCCCGGGGTTGGGGCCAACGTCCTGACTTTC. Protein: CASSVNPGVGANVLTF.

In regard to this clone: Other DNA sequences in this sample translate to the same CDR3. V gene TRBV28 combines with J gene TRBJ1-2; D gene unclear. V was clipped by 8 bases and J by 2 bases, with 12 bases between them. Germline V gene data show CDR1 as MDHEN and CDR2 as SYDVKM. The CDR3 covers 13 residues. For the CDR3, the DNA is TGTGCCAGCTCGTCGGGCAGGAACTATGGCTACACCTTC. It specifies CASSSGRNYGYTF.

This clone was detected only once. DNA for the CDR3: TGTGCCAGCAGTTCCCTTAGCGACCTAGGGGAGCAGTTCTTC. This gives the protein CASSSLSDLGEQFF. The chain links TRBV6-1 to TRBJ2-1; tentative D call: TRBD2 (5 bases). The CDR3 consists of 14 residues. Trimming took off 5 bases at V and 10 bases at J, with 18 bases between the two ends. In germline, CDR1 is MNHNS, CDR2 SASEGT.

The chain has TRBV5-4 and TRBJ2-1; D might be TRBD2 (6 bases). The germline gives CDR1 SGHNT, CDR2 YYREEE (reference sequence). CDR3 length: 16 residues. The V end lost 4 bases, the J end lost 3 bases, and 17 bases lay between the germline ends. The CDR3 reads CASSPEGPHSYNEQFF. The CDR3 DNA follows: TGTGCCAGCAGCCCGGAGGGTCCTCATAGCTACAATGAGCAGTTCTTC.

The chain employs TRBV18 and TRBJ2-7; 7 bases line up with TRBD2. This CDR3 has 15 residues. The ends lost 4 bases at V and 2 bases at J; junction bases unmatched: 8. Germline V CDR1 and CDR2: KGHSH, LQKENI. The CDR3 spells CASSREAGEAYEQYF. The CDR3 nucleotides read TGTGCCAGCTCACGGGAGGCGGGGGAAGCCTACGAGCAGTACTTC.

The table lists this clone with a count of one. V is TRBV7-6 and J is TRBJ2-7; 9 bases are a match to TRBD1. This CDR3 has 15 amino acids. The J segment lost 0 bases and the V segment lost 5 bases, leaving 5 bases of the junction unmatched. The germline V gene encodes CDR1 SGHVS and CDR2 FNYEAQ. The CDR3 nucleotides are TGTGCCAGCAGCATTGGACAGGGGAGCTCCTACGAGCAGTACTTC. Translating it yields CASSIGQGSSYEQYF.

This clone was observed a single time. This chain joins TRBV11-2 and TRBJ2-1; D uncertain. Trimming stripped 3 bases from V and 4 bases from J, with 4 bases between. CDR3 size: 12 residues. In germline, CDR1 is SGHAT, CDR2 FQNNGV. CDR3 amino acids: CASSFLYNEQFF. The CDR3 nucleotides read TGTGCCAGCAGCTTTCTATACAATGAGCAGTTCTTC.

The V and J genes are TRBV6-1 and TRBJ2-4; D possibly corresponds to TRBD1 (5 bases). Per the germline V gene, CDR1 is MNHNS and CDR2 is SASEGT. The CDR3 length is 18 residues. The V gene lost 1 base and the J gene lost 1 base, with 17 bases spanning the gap. The CDR3 coding sequence is TGTGCCAGCAGTGAAGACAGGACACAAACCCAGGCCAAAAACATTCAGTACTTC. Its translation is CASSEDRTQTQAKNIQYF.

The rearrangement joins TRBV5-1 to TRBJ2-7, with TRBD2 matching 9 bases. Germline V CDR1 and CDR2: SGHRS, YFSETQ. The CDR3 is 12 amino acids. V lost 7 bases, J lost 6 bases, and 5 bases stayed unmatched. The CDR3 bases are TGCGCCAGCGGCGGGAGGGAGAGCGAGCAGTACTTC. Protein product: CASGGRESEQYF. Using reference TRBV5-1 and TRBJ2-7 for the parts outside the CDR3, the full variable domain is KAGVTQTPRYLIKTRGQQVTLSCSPISGHRSVSWYQQTPGQGLQFLFEYFSETQRNKGNFPGRFSGRQFSNSRSEMNVSTLELGDSALYLCASGGRESEQYFGPGTRLTVT.

This chain links TRBV19 with TRBJ1-1; TRBD1 might be the D (5 bases). Trimming cost V 5 bases and J 5 bases, with 9 bases left between them. CDR1 is LNHDA and CDR2 is SQIVND in the germline V gene (reference sequence). The CDR3 is made up of 12 amino acids. CDR3 region: CASSLQGTEAFF. In DNA form, the CDR3 reads TGTGCCAGTAGTCTTCAGGGTACTGAAGCTTTCTTT.

This chain connects TRBV5-4 to TRBJ2-7; 10 nucleotides match TRBD2. This CDR3 has 15 amino acids. The V gene's germline CDR1 is SGHNT and CDR2 YYREEE (reference sequence). V was pared by 0 bases and J by 7 bases, with 7 bases of the junction left unmatched. The CDR3 nucleotides are TGTGCCAGCAGCTTGGAACTAGCGGGATTAGAAGAGCAGTACTTC. It codes for CASSLELAGLEEQYF.